Following are 27 T cell receptor beta chains from one sample sequenced in a study of OX40 agonist ivuxolimab in advanced cancers. The method was immunoSEQ multiplex PCR; TCRdb's version includes in-frame clones alone and lacks a portion of them. The sample consists of over 55,000 clones, around 83% of them appearing once. The source was CD4+ or CD8+ T cells sorted from blood, collected in a trial of the OX40 agonist ivuxolimab. Receptors originate from an adult with an advanced solid tumor such as melanoma, head and neck, liver or kidney cancer.

V gene TRBV7-2 combines with J gene TRBJ2-1; 7 nucleotides line up with TRBD1. V was pared by 7 bases and J by 8 bases, with 14 bases of the junction left unmatched. The germline V gene encodes CDR1 SGHTA and CDR2 FQGNSA. There are 15 residues in the CDR3. The CDR3 coding sequence is TGTGCCAGCAAGCTTAGGACAGGATTTCCCGATGAGCAGTTCTTC. Its protein is CASKLRTGFPDEQFF.

This chain links TRBV5-1 with TRBJ2-5; TRBD1 might be the D (5 bases). V was clipped by 0 bases and J by 2 bases, with 5 bases between them. The CDR3 sequence is 13 residues long. Per the germline V gene, CDR1 is SGHRS and CDR2 is YFSETQ. CDR3 amino acids: CASSLGQQETQYF. DNA of the CDR3: TGCGCCAGCAGCTTGGGACAGCAAGAGACCCAGTACTTC.

The V and J genes are TRBV6-5 and TRBJ2-7; TRBD1 matches at 7 bases. Germline V gene sequence: CDR1 MNHEY, CDR2 SVGAGI. V shed 5 bases, J shed 4 bases, and the junction held 5 bases outside the gene matches. CDR3 length: 13 amino acids. DNA of the CDR3: TGTGCCAGCAGTGGGGACAGCCAGTACGAGCAGTACTTC. Its protein product is CASSGDSQYEQYF.

The chain uses TRBV11-1 and TRBJ1-1; 9 bases map to TRBD1. The germline V gene encodes CDR1 SGHAT and CDR2 FQDESV (reference sequence). Unmatched junction bases numbered 3, after V lost 5 bases and J lost 2 bases. The CDR3 is 14 amino acids. This CDR3 reads CASSPGQGNTEAFF. For the CDR3, the DNA is TGTGCCAGCAGCCCGGGACAGGGCAACACTGAAGCTTTCTTT.

V usage is TRBV29-1 and J usage is TRBJ1-4; TRBD1 agrees at 8 bases. J was trimmed by 8 bases and V by 6 bases; bases with no gene match: 11. CDR1 is SQVTM and CDR2 is ANQGSEA in the germline V gene. This CDR3 contains 14 residues. This CDR3 is CSVAGGQGNEKLFF. DNA of the CDR3: TGCAGCGTCGCCGGAGGACAGGGAAACGAAAAACTGTTTTTT.

This chain connects TRBV23-1 to TRBJ1-1; TRBD1 matches at 7 bases. TRBV23-1 is an ORF, with its function uncertain. After removal of 0 bases from V and 6 bases from J, the junction contained 13 bases not matched to a gene. CDR3 length: 17 amino acids. The CDR3 is CASSQSPEDRFDPEAFF. The CDR3 DNA follows: TGCGCCAGCAGTCAATCACCAGAGGACAGGTTCGACCCTGAAGCTTTCTTT.

The chain is built from TRBV28 and TRBJ1-1; the D gene is possibly TRBD1 (5 bases). The CDR3 sequence is 13 residues long. CDR1 is MDHEN and CDR2 is SYDVKM in the germline V gene. Trimming shortened V by 7 bases and J by 5 bases, and 14 bases separated the two germline ends. CDR3 sequence reads: CASTLRVRTEAFF. In DNA form, the CDR3 reads TGTGCCAGCACCCTCAGGGTAAGAACTGAAGCTTTCTTT.

The chain joins TRBV5-4 to TRBJ2-1; TRBD2 aligns across 10 bases. The CDR3 has 19 amino acids. Germline trimming cut 5 bases from V and 0 bases from J; bases unmatched to any gene: 14. Germline V gene lookup returns CDR1 SGHNT and CDR2 YYREEE (reference sequence). CDR3 in DNA: TGTGCCAGCAGGCTGGGAGCCAGCGGGGGGGCTGTCTCCTACAATGAGCAGTTCTTC. Its translation: CASRLGASGGAVSYNEQFF.

V gene TRBV25-1 combines with J gene TRBJ2-7; 7 bases are a match to TRBD2. Germline V gene data show CDR1 as MGHDK and CDR2 as SYGVNS. The CDR3 is made up of 14 amino acids. Trimming cost V 3 bases and J 7 bases; bases outside gene matches: 9. CDR3 sequence reads: CASSDWGRATEQYF. CDR3 nucleotides: TGTGCCAGCAGTGATTGGGGGAGGGCCACGGAGCAGTACTTC.

V usage is TRBV28 and J usage is TRBJ1-3; D is ambiguous. This CDR3 contains 16 residues. Per germline, CDR1 MDHEN and CDR2 SYDVKM. V was pared by 6 bases and J by 7 bases, with 22 bases between. The CDR3 loop reads CASSPPGGVRVNTIYF. The DNA for the CDR3 is TGTGCCAGCAGCCCGCCTGGTGGGGTTAGAGTGAACACCATATATTTT.

The rearrangement links TRBV29-1 to TRBJ1-2; D possibly corresponds to TRBD1 (6 bases). The V end was cut by 0 bases, the J end by 8 bases, with 13 bases between. The CDR3 extends over 13 amino acids. Germline assignment: CDR1 SQVTM and CDR2 ANQGSEA. The CDR3 protein is CSVEEGGGWGYTF. In DNA, the CDR3 is TGCAGCGTTGAAGAAGGGGGGGGCTGGGGCTACACCTTC. Supplemented by reference TRBV29-1 and TRBJ1-2, the full variable domain reads SAVISQKPSRDICQRGTSLTIQCQVDSQVTMMFWYRQQPGQSLTLIATANQGSEATYESGFVIDKFPISRPNLTFSTLTVSNMSPEDSSIYLCSVEEGGGWGYTFGSGTRLTVV.

This chain links TRBV20-1 with TRBJ1-1; D is unresolved. The germline V gene encodes CDR1 DFQATT and CDR2 SNEGSKA (reference sequence). The CDR3 length is 11 residues. V lost 6 bases, J lost 3 bases, and 8 bases lay in between. The CDR3 bases are TGCAGTGCGAGACGGGACACTGAAGCTTTCTTT. This encodes CSARRDTEAFF.

This sequence joins TRBV2 and TRBJ1-6; D perhaps matches TRBD1 (6 bases). Trimming pared 2 bases from V and 8 bases from J, leaving 16 bases between. CDR3 length: 16 residues. Per the germline V gene, CDR1 is SNHLY and CDR2 is FYNNEI. CDR3 sequence (DNA): TGTGCCAGCAGTGAAAGGGGGTGGACAGCGTATTCACCCCTCCACTTT. It specifies CASSERGWTAYSPLHF.

The chain is built from TRBV6-1 and TRBJ1-5, with D possibly being TRBD1 (5 bases). CDR3 size: 15 residues. V gave up 4 bases and J gave up 3 bases, with 13 bases separating them. CDR1 is MNHNS and CDR2 is SASEGT in the germline V gene. The CDR3 nucleotides read TGTGCCAGCAGTGGTGGGACTCGGAACAATCAGCCCCAGCATTTT. Translation gives CASSGGTRNNQPQHF.

This chain joins TRBV28 and TRBJ2-5; possible D gene TRBD2, 6 bases. TRBJ2-7 matches the DNA end more closely, so the J call is doubtful. The CDR3 loop spans 15 amino acids. Looked up from germline, CDR1 is MDHEN and CDR2 is SYDVKM. The CDR3 loop reads CASSASNVGGDEQYF. The CDR3 bases are TGTGCCAGCAGTGCCTCAAATGTAGGAGGGGACGAGCAGTACTTC.

The chain uses TRBV6-5 and TRBJ2-7, with 8 bases lining up with TRBD1. Germline V gene lookup returns CDR1 MNHEY and CDR2 SVGAGI. This CDR3 comprises 14 residues. J lost 4 bases, V lost 6 bases, and 8 bases had no gene match. The CDR3 region is CASSVPGQAYEQYF. As DNA, the CDR3 is TGTGCCAGCAGCGTGCCGGGACAGGCTTACGAGCAGTACTTC.

The chain combines TRBV7-6 with TRBJ2-7; the match to TRBD2 covers 9 bases. The CDR3 is 14 amino acids. V was pared by 4 bases and J by 4 bases, with 5 bases of the junction left unmatched. Germline assignment: CDR1 SGHVS and CDR2 FNYEAQ. CDR3: CASSSIAGEYEQYF. The CDR3 DNA reads as TGTGCCAGCAGCTCCATAGCGGGGGAATACGAGCAGTACTTC.

The chain employs TRBV5-1 and TRBJ2-3; D gene unclear. CDR3 length equals 12 residues. Germline assignment: CDR1 SGHRS and CDR2 YFSETQ. Trimming pared 4 bases from V and 2 bases from J, leaving 5 bases between. The CDR3 DNA reads as TGCGCCAGCAGCATGACCACAGATACGCAGTATTTT. This encodes CASSMTTDTQYF.

J is TRBJ2-7 and V is TRBV6-6; 9 bases line up with TRBD2. V was pared by 6 bases and J by 1 base, with 10 bases of the junction left unmatched. Germline V gene data show CDR1 as MNHNY and CDR2 as SVGAGI (reference sequence). CDR3 size: 16 residues. CDR3 protein: CASRNLGAGGSYEQYF. Here the CDR3 DNA reads TGTGCCAGCAGGAACCTCGGAGCGGGGGGTTCCTACGAGCAGTACTTC.

This chain connects TRBV6-6 to TRBJ1-2, with TRBD1 matching over 12 bases. V shed 4 bases, J shed 10 bases, and the junction held 4 bases outside the gene matches. The CDR3 contains 13 residues. Germline CDR1 MNHNY, CDR2 SVGAGI (reference sequence). The CDR3 loop is CASSFGDRGPYTF. Here the CDR3 DNA reads TGTGCCAGCAGTTTTGGGGACAGGGGGCCCTACACCTTC.

The genes are TRBV2 and TRBJ2-5; D is perhaps TRBD1 or TRBD2 (6 bases each). The germline V gene encodes CDR1 SNHLY and CDR2 FYNNEI. The CDR3 totals 14 residues. Deletions cut 3 bases from V and 7 bases from J, with 15 bases between. Here the CDR3 reads CASSERGGLGTQYF. Here the CDR3 DNA reads TGTGCCAGCAGTGAGAGAGGGGGGTTGGGGACCCAGTACTTC.

The rearrangement links TRBV5-8 to TRBJ1-6; perhaps TRBD1 as D (5 bases). This CDR3 contains 16 residues. CDR1 is SGHTS and CDR2 is YDEGEE in the germline V gene. V was pared by 2 bases and J by 9 bases, with 18 bases between. The CDR3, as DNA: TGTGCCAGCAGCTTACTCGGGGCGGAACCTAGTTCACCCCTCCACTTT. Translated, it gives CASSLLGAEPSSPLHF.

The rearrangement uses TRBV6-5 and TRBJ2-7; D is unresolved. Germline CDR1 reads MNHEY; CDR2 reads SVGAGI. This CDR3 region has 15 residues. V shed 0 bases and J shed 7 bases, with 16 bases lying between them. The DNA of the CDR3 is TGTGCCAGCAGTTACTCGGGCCTCGGCGGTGTTGAGCAGTACTTC. Translated, it gives CASSYSGLGGVEQYF.

This clone was counted once. Additional DNA sequences in this sample encode the identical CDR3. This rearrangement joins TRBV2 to TRBJ2-3, with 7 bases aligning to TRBD2. CDR1 and CDR2 (germline): SNHLY, FYNNEI. With V trimmed by 4 bases and J by 1 base, 5 bases remained unmatched. The CDR3 runs to 15 residues. CDR3 in DNA: TGTGCCAGCAGTGCCCTGGCGGGGGGCACAGATACGCAGTATTTT. This gives the protein CASSALAGGTDTQYF.

V and J are TRBV2 and TRBJ1-4, with D unresolved. The CDR3 sequence is 15 residues long. The germline CDR1 and CDR2 sequences are SNHLY and FYNNEI. Trimming took off 6 bases at V and 0 bases at J, with 11 bases between the two ends. The CDR3 reads CASRDLGATNEKLFF. In nucleotides, the CDR3 is TGTGCCAGCAGGGATCTCGGGGCAACTAATGAAAAACTGTTTTTT.

The chain joins TRBV18 to TRBJ1-1; D uncertain. CDR3 length: 13 residues. Trimming took off 3 bases at V and 1 base at J, with 6 bases between the two ends. Per germline, CDR1 KGHSH and CDR2 LQKENI. The CDR3 DNA is TGTGCCAGCTCACCGGAGACGAACACTGAAGCTTTCTTT. This codes for CASSPETNTEAFF.

The chain combines TRBV5-1 with TRBJ2-7; 10 bases line up with TRBD1. This CDR3 contains 14 residues. The germline V gene encodes CDR1 SGHRS and CDR2 YFSETQ. Trimming took 3 bases from V and 5 from J; bases not matched to a gene: 5. Here the CDR3 reads CASSSGQGEHEQYF. The CDR3 DNA sequence: TGCGCCAGCAGCTCTGGACAGGGGGAGCACGAGCAGTACTTC.